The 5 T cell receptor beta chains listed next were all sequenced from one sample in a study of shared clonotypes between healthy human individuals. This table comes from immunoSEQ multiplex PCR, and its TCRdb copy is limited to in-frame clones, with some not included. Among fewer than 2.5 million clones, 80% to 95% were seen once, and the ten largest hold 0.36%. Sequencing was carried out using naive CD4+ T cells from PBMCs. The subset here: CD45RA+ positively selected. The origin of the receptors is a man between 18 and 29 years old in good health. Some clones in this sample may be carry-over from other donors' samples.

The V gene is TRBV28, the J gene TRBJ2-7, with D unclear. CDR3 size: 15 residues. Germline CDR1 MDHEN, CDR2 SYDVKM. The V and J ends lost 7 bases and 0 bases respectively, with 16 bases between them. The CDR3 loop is CASKGRPMSSYEQYF. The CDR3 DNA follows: TGTGCCAGCAAAGGACGGCCGATGAGCTCCTACGAGCAGTACTTC.

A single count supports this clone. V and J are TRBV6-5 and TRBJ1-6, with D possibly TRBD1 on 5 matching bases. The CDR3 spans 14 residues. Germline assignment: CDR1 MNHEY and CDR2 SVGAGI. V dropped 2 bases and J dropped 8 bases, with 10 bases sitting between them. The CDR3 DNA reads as TGTGCCAGCAGTTACGTCTCCAGGGATTCACCCCTCCACTTT. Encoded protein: CASSYVSRDSPLHF.

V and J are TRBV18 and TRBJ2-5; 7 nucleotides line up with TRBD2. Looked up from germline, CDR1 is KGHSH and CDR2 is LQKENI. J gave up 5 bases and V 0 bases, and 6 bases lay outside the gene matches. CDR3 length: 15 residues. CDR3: CASSPPWGGAETQYF. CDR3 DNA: TGTGCCAGCTCACCACCCTGGGGAGGGGCCGAGACCCAGTACTTC.

CDR3 loop: CASSLDPDKNTEAFF. The DNA of the CDR3 is TGTGCCAGCAGCCTCGACCCGGACAAGAACACTGAAGCTTTCTTT. V and J are TRBV6-5 and TRBJ1-1, with D perhaps TRBD1 (5 bases). The CDR3 has 15 residues. CDR1 is MNHEY and CDR2 is SVGAGI in the germline V gene. The ends were cut back, 6 bases at V and 1 base at J, with 15 bases in the middle.

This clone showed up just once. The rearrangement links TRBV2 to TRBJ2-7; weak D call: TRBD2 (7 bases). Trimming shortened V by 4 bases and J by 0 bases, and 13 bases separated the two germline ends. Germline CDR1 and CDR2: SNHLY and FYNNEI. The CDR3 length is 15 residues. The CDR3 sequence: CASSGEGEYSYEQYF. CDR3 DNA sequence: TGTGCCAGCAGTGGGGAGGGGGAATACTCCTACGAGCAGTACTTC.